The subject of this entry is one T cell receptor beta chain. The data were produced by immunoSEQ multiplex PCR, yet TCRdb's version contains in-frame clones alone and is incomplete. The table shows 120,000 to 150,000 clones, with 80% to 90% occurring only once. This sample stems from a study of blood T cell repertoires in COVID-19. Study details: PBMCs, B-cell-depleted T cells, or T cells provided the cDNA or gDNA that made up the material.

There are 11 residues in the CDR3. The germline V gene encodes CDR1 ENHRY and CDR2 SYGVKD. V dropped 3 bases and J dropped 6 bases, with 5 bases sitting between them. The source of this sequence is a woman aged 60 to 75 with COVID-19, enrolled during active disease. The specimen was peripheral blood. The chain is built from TRBV10-3 and TRBJ1-2; D unclear. The CDR3 DNA is TGTGCCATCAGTGACAGGAATGGCTACACCTTC. It encodes CAISDRNGYTF.